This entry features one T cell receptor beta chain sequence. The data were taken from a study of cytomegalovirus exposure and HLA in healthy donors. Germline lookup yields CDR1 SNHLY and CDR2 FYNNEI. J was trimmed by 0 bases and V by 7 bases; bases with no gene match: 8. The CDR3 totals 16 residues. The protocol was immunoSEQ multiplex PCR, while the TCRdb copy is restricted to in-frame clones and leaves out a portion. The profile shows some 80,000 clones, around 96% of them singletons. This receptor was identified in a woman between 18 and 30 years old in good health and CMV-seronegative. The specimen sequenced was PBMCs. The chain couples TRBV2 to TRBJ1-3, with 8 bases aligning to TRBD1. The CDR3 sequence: CASTWDRSYSGNTIYF. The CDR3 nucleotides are TGTGCCAGCACCTGGGACAGGTCCTACTCTGGAAACACCATATATTTT.